This T cell receptor (beta chain) was observed in a study of blood T cells in healthy people across ages. Study-level points and caveats: There was a strong correlation between TCR beta diversity and naive T cell percentage. Changes in expanded clonotypes were possibly confounded, as the CMV status of donors was unknown.

A note on this clonotype: Its antigen remains unknown.

Sample-barcoded 5' priming and a J-beta primer mix drove a second PCR of about 7 to 12 cycles. MiXCR, run by TCRdb on the 5' RACE reads, gives a single entry per CDR3 protein. The sample contains over 600,000 distinct CDR3 sequences, around 20% of which appear only once. Trimming shortened V by 4 bases and J by 0 bases, and 10 bases separated the two germline ends. This CDR3 comprises 15 residues. The germline V gene has CDR1 SNHLY and CDR2 FYNNEI. Sequenced: blood. The chain employs TRBV2 and TRBJ1-5; unclear D gene. The sequence came from a man between 65 and 80 years old in good health. The CDR3 is CASSVSGYSNQPQHF. CDR3 bases: TGTGCCAGCAGTGTTTCAGGTTATAGCAATCAGCCCCAGCATTTT.